These 23 T cell receptor beta chains originate from one sample sequenced in a study of vaccination effects on CD4 cells after COVID-19. Antigens for these TCRs are unknown. The authors isolated CD4+ T cells after around 9 days of culture. Infection with SARS-CoV-2 occurred in the person between March and December 2020, and PCR confirmed it. Each participant was administered two doses of either the BNT162b2 or the mRNA-1273 vaccine. Libraries were prepared by immunoSEQ multiplex PCR; TCRdb keeps only in-frame clonotypes and omits some of them. The sample holds nearly 50,000 clones, 65% to 75% seen once. The sample in question was CD4+ T cells from PBMCs cultured without peptide, obtained after COVID-19 vaccination. The receptors shown here come from a human donor who had a prior SARS-CoV-2 infection.

This chain links TRBV12-3 or TRBV12-4 with TRBJ2-2; D is unresolved. The V end was cut by 6 bases, the J end by 4 bases, with 6 bases between. This CDR3 spans 12 amino acids. The CDR3 loop reads CASSRGTGELFF. CDR3 DNA sequence: TGTGCCAGCAGCCGAGGCACCGGGGAGCTGTTTTTT.

V is TRBV7-8 and J is TRBJ2-1; 14 bases agree with TRBD2. The V segment lost 5 bases and the J segment 7 bases; nucleotides outside the gene matches: 4. The CDR3 totals 15 residues. Germline loops: CDR1 SGHVS, CDR2 FQNEAQ. CDR3 bases: TGTGCCAGCAGCCAACGGACTAGCGGGAGGAATGAGCAGTTCTTC. Translated: CASSQRTSGRNEQFF. Full variable domain (outside the CDR3, taken from reference TRBV7-8 and TRBJ2-1): GAGVSQSPRYKVAKRGQDVALRCDPISGHVSLFWYQQALGQGPEFLTYFQNEAQLDKSGLPSDRFFAERPEGSVSTLKIQRTQQEDSAVYLCASSQRTSGRNEQFFGPGTRLTVL.

The gene calls are TRBV7-9 and TRBJ2-7; possibly TRBD1 for D (5 bases). The CDR3 spans 15 residues. Germline V gene data show CDR1 as SEHNR and CDR2 as FQNEAQ (reference sequence). V was pared by 5 bases and J by 7 bases, with 21 bases between. The CDR3 DNA sequence: TGTGCCAGCAGCCAGATCAGGGAAGGGTCGCGTGAGCAGTACTTC. This codes for CASSQIREGSREQYF.

This clone was counted a few times. The J gene is TRBJ2-5, the V gene TRBV6-5; 7 bases fit TRBD1. The CDR3 covers 15 residues. Trimming removed 6 bases from V and 5 bases from J; junction bases left unmatched: 12. The germline V gene has CDR1 MNHEY and CDR2 SVGAGI. CDR3 nucleotides: TGTGCCAGCAGGAGACAGGGATCCTACTTTGAGACCCAGTACTTC. Protein: CASRRQGSYFETQYF.

This clone was detected only a few times. The chain links TRBV2 to TRBJ2-3; a possible D gene is TRBD2 (6 bases). CDR1 and CDR2 from the germline V gene are SNHLY and FYNNEI. Trimming removed 4 bases at V and 5 bases at J, with 16 bases between. The CDR3 length is 15 residues. DNA of the CDR3: TGTGCCAGCAGTGTTCTTCGCGGGGTTGGAGATACGCAGTATTTT. Translated, it gives CASSVLRGVGDTQYF.

Only a few counts were recorded for this clone. The chain combines TRBV6-2 or TRBV6-3 with TRBJ2-7; the D call may be TRBD1 or TRBD2 (5 bases each). Per germline, CDR1 MNHEY and CDR2 SVGEGT. The length of the CDR3 is 14 residues. Between the trimmed V and J ends, which lost 6 bases and 2 bases, there was a span of 14 bases. The CDR3, as DNA: TGTGCCAGCAGCGACCCCCGGGACCCCTACGAGCAGTACTTC. It yields the protein CASSDPRDPYEQYF.

The rearrangement uses TRBV5-1 and TRBJ1-1; 7 bases match TRBD1. The junction had 2 bases not matched to a gene; V was cut back by 2 bases and J by 7 bases. The CDR3 contains 12 residues. Germline loops: CDR1 SGHRS, CDR2 YFSETQ. CDR3 bases: TGCGCCAGCAGCTTTGGGACAGATGAAGCTTTCTTT. This sequence encodes CASSFGTDEAFF.

The chain uses TRBV7-3 and TRBJ2-1; 7 bases agree with TRBD2. The ends lost 1 base at V and 9 bases at J; junction bases unmatched: 12. Germline V gene data show CDR1 as SGHTA and CDR2 as FQGTGA. CDR3 length: 16 residues. This CDR3 is CASSLNRAGAFGEQFF. The CDR3 DNA reads as TGTGCCAGCAGCTTAAATAGGGCGGGAGCTTTCGGTGAGCAGTTCTTC.

The chain employs TRBV27 and TRBJ2-7; 9 positions agree with TRBD1. Germline V gene lookup returns CDR1 MNHEY and CDR2 SMNVEV (reference sequence). The ends lost 6 bases at V and 2 bases at J; junction bases unmatched: 5. The CDR3 spans 14 residues. CDR3 protein: CASRGTGRPYEQYF. CDR3 coding DNA: TGTGCCAGCAGGGGGACAGGGAGGCCCTACGAGCAGTACTTC.

The chain combines TRBV29-1 with TRBJ2-1; either TRBD1 or TRBD2 may fit D (5 bases each). Looked up from germline, CDR1 is SQVTM and CDR2 is ANQGSEA. The CDR3 has 14 residues. The ends were cut back, 6 bases at V and 3 bases at J, with 15 bases in the middle. In DNA, the CDR3 is TGCAGCGTACACAGGCATCGGGACTACAATGAGCAGTTCTTC. Residues: CSVHRHRDYNEQFF.

The chain employs TRBV7-2 and TRBJ2-7; the D call may be TRBD1 or TRBD2 (5 bases each). Trimming removed 5 bases at V and 5 bases at J, with 13 bases between. CDR1 and CDR2 from the germline V gene are SGHTA and FQGNSA. The CDR3 is made up of 13 amino acids. The CDR3 reads CASSTHGGDEQYF. Written as DNA, the CDR3 is TGTGCCAGCAGCACCCATGGGGGTGACGAGCAGTACTTC.

The chain joins TRBV19 to TRBJ2-7; D gene ambiguous. CDR1 is LNHDA and CDR2 is SQIVND in the germline V gene (reference sequence). The CDR3 is 13 amino acids. V was trimmed by 2 bases and J by 1 base, leaving 6 bases between them. The CDR3 here is CASSIRLSYEQYF. The CDR3 bases are TGTGCCAGTAGTATACGTCTATCCTACGAGCAGTACTTC.

The chain links TRBV5-1 to TRBJ2-2; 8 bases line up with TRBD1. CDR3 length equals 15 residues. CDR1 and CDR2 (germline): SGHRS, YFSETQ. Unmatched junction bases numbered 6, after V lost 5 bases and J lost 3 bases. CDR3 sequence: CASRETGAHTGELFF. CDR3 DNA sequence: TGCGCCAGCAGGGAGACAGGGGCTCACACCGGGGAGCTGTTTTTT.

The V and J genes are TRBV5-1 and TRBJ2-1, with 10 bases that match TRBD2. The germline CDR1 and CDR2 sequences are SGHRS and YFSETQ. The CDR3 length is 14 residues. The ends lost 2 bases at V and 6 bases at J; junction bases unmatched: 2. DNA for the CDR3: TGCGCCAGCAGCTTAGCGGGAGGGGGCAATGAGCAGTTCTTC. Amino acids: CASSLAGGGNEQFF.

This clone appeared a few times. The chain combines TRBV18 with TRBJ1-1; D not resolved. The CDR3 has 13 amino acids. From germline, CDR1 is KGHSH and CDR2 LQKENI. V lost 3 bases, J lost 1 base, and 6 bases lay in between. Here the CDR3 DNA reads TGTGCCAGCTCACCTGGGAGGAACACTGAAGCTTTCTTT. Amino acid sequence: CASSPGRNTEAFF.

The V and J genes are TRBV5-1 and TRBJ2-3, with 8 bases matching TRBD2. Germline trimming cut 4 bases from V and 2 bases from J; bases unmatched to any gene: 6. The CDR3 runs to 15 residues. Germline V CDR1 and CDR2: SGHRS, YFSETQ. CDR3 in amino acids: CASSLTGGLTDTQYF. The CDR3 DNA is TGCGCCAGCAGCCTCACGGGGGGGCTCACAGATACGCAGTATTTT.

This clone was recorded a few times. V usage is TRBV18 and J usage is TRBJ1-3; weak D call: TRBD1 (5 bases). Trimming shortened V by 1 base and J by 0 bases, and 10 bases separated the two germline ends. CDR3 size: 16 residues. Germline lookup yields CDR1 KGHSH and CDR2 LQKENI. The CDR3 DNA is TGTGCCAGCTCACCACGAGGGACTTCCTCTGGAAACACCATATATTTT. This translates into CASSPRGTSSGNTIYF. The full variable domain, rest sourced from reference TRBV18 and TRBJ1-3, is NAGVMQNPRHLVRRRGQEARLRCSPMKGHSHVYWYRQLPEEGLKFMVYLQKENIIDESGMPKERFSAEFPKEGPSILRIQQVVRGDSAAYFCASSPRGTSSGNTIYFGEGSWLTVV.

V and J are TRBV6-5 and TRBJ2-1, with TRBD2 matching 7 bases. There are 15 residues in the CDR3. The V and J ends lost 5 bases and 3 bases, in that order; junction bases with no gene match: 7. From germline, CDR1 is MNHEY and CDR2 SVGAGI. The CDR3 reads CASSTGLLLYNEQFF. CDR3 nucleotides: TGTGCCAGCAGTACGGGACTACTACTCTACAATGAGCAGTTCTTC.

The J gene is TRBJ1-4, the V gene TRBV5-6, with TRBD1 as a possible D gene (6 bases). From germline, CDR1 is SGHDT and CDR2 YYEEEE. V dropped 2 bases and J dropped 6 bases, with 8 bases sitting between them. The CDR3 is made up of 13 amino acids. The CDR3 spells CASSFRTDEKLFF. For the CDR3, the DNA is TGTGCCAGCAGCTTTAGGACAGATGAAAAACTGTTTTTT. Drawing the rest from reference TRBV5-6 and TRBJ1-4, the complete variable domain is DAGVTQSPTHLIKTRGQQVTLRCSPKSGHDTVSWYQQALGQGPQFIFQYYEEEERQRGNFPDRFSGHQFPNYSSELNVNALLLGDSALYLCASSFRTDEKLFFGSGTQLSVL.

V gene TRBV19 combines with J gene TRBJ2-1; perhaps TRBD1 as D (5 bases). The CDR3 loop spans 14 amino acids. Germline loops: CDR1 LNHDA, CDR2 SQIVND (reference sequence). The V and J ends lost 0 bases and 9 bases respectively, with 12 bases between them. CDR3 coding DNA: TGTGCCAGTAGTATAGATTTGGCAGGGATTGAGCAGTTCTTC. As protein: CASSIDLAGIEQFF.

The CDR3 DNA follows: TGCGCCAGCAGCTTAAATGGGGGCTCCTACAATGAGCAGTTCTTC. Translated: CASSLNGGSYNEQFF. The chain employs TRBV4-3 and TRBJ2-1; D tentatively fits TRBD1 or TRBD2 (5 bases each). The CDR3 has 15 amino acids. Germline CDR1 is LGHNA and CDR2 is YSLEER. V dropped 5 bases and J dropped 0 bases, with 11 bases sitting between them.

V usage is TRBV24-1 and J usage is TRBJ2-5; TRBD2 agrees at 12 bases. The CDR3 totals 19 residues. V shed 4 bases and J 3 bases; nucleotides not matched to a gene: 14. Looked up from germline, CDR1 is KGHDR and CDR2 is SFDVKD. The CDR3, as DNA: TGTGCCACCAGTGACAGACTAGCGGGAGAACCTCGGGAAAAAGAGACCCAGTACTTC. The encoded protein is CATSDRLAGEPREKETQYF.

This chain links TRBV25-1 with TRBJ2-3; TRBD2 aligns across 9 bases. This CDR3 is 15 amino acids long. Looked up from germline, CDR1 is MGHDK and CDR2 is SYGVNS. The junction had 1 base not matched to a gene; V was cut back by 2 bases and J by 1 base. In nucleotides, the CDR3 is TGTGCCAGCAGTGAACTAGCGGGGCGCACAGATACGCAGTATTTT. Translating it yields CASSELAGRTDTQYF. Complete variable domain (other parts from reference TRBV25-1 and TRBJ2-3): EADIYQTPRYLVIGTGKKITLECSQTMGHDKMYWYQQDPGMELHLIHYSYGVNSTEKGDLSSESTVSRIRTEHFPLTLESARPSHTSQYLCASSELAGRTDTQYFGPGTRLTVL.